The 10 T cell receptor beta chains given below trace back to one sample, sequenced in a study of shared clonotypes between healthy human individuals. Assay: immunoSEQ multiplex PCR; the TCRdb copy retains only in-frame clones and omits some. The data show about a million clones, 70% to 85% seen once. Material for sequencing was memory CD4+ T cells from PBMCs. Subset: CD45RA-negative fraction. These receptors originate from a man between 18 and 35 years old in good health. Some clones in this sample may be carry-over from other donors' samples.

V is TRBV15 and J is TRBJ1-5, with 10 bases lining up with TRBD1. J lost 6 bases, V lost 2 bases, and 7 bases had no gene match. CDR1 and CDR2 from the germline V gene are LNHNV and YYDKDF (reference sequence). The CDR3 totals 16 residues. The CDR3 loop reads CATSRSRDRGSQPQHF. The DNA for the CDR3 is TGTGCCACCAGCAGATCACGGGACAGGGGAAGTCAGCCCCAGCATTTT.

Notes on this clone: A much larger clone sits a single nucleotide away, making a read error possible. The genes are TRBV7-3 and TRBJ2-7, with 7 bases matching TRBD1. Losses at the gene ends were 1 base for V and 1 base for J; bases not matched to a gene: 1. Germline lookup yields CDR1 SGHTA and CDR2 FQGTGA. The CDR3 totals 14 residues. The CDR3 region has the DNA TGTGCCAGCAGCTTAAGACAGGGATCCTACGAGCAGTACTTC. Its protein is CASSLRQGSYEQYF.

The chain couples TRBV7-3 to TRBJ2-5; TRBD2 aligns across 9 bases. This CDR3 comprises 17 residues. The V gene end was trimmed by 1 base and the J gene end by 4 bases; junction bases not matched to a gene: 10. CDR1 is SGHTA, CDR2 FQGTGA, per germline. In nucleotides, the CDR3 is TGTGCCAGCAGCTTAAACCCGCCGGGGCGGGGGGGAGAGACCCAGTACTTC. Residues: CASSLNPPGRGGETQYF.

A few counts support this clone. The CDR3 is CASSLGGTSGFF. The DNA of the CDR3 is TGTGCCAGCAGCTTGGGCGGGACTAGTGGTTTCTTC. This chain links TRBV5-4 with TRBJ2-1, with 8 bases identical to TRBD2. Germline V CDR1 and CDR2: SGHNT, YYREEE (reference sequence). Trimming cost V 0 bases and J 16 bases; bases outside gene matches: 6. The CDR3 has 12 amino acids.

The chain joins TRBV6-5 to TRBJ2-3, with no clear D. Germline V gene sequence: CDR1 MNHEY, CDR2 SVGAGI. The V end lost 0 bases, the J end lost 7 bases, and 11 bases lay between the germline ends. The CDR3 spans 14 residues. In DNA form, the CDR3 reads TGTGCCAGCAGTTACTCGGGCGGCAGCTATACGCAGTATTTT. Translating it yields CASSYSGGSYTQYF.

The table lists this clone with a count of one. The chain uses TRBV10-1 and TRBJ2-1, with TRBD2 matching 7 bases. CDR3 length equals 14 residues. The germline gives CDR1 WNHNN, CDR2 SYGVQD (reference sequence). V shed 4 bases and J 7 bases; nucleotides not matched to a gene: 7. This CDR3 is CASSVGRERNEQFF. CDR3 in DNA: TGCGCCAGCAGTGTAGGGCGGGAGCGGAATGAGCAGTTCTTC.

The rearrangement uses TRBV5-6 and TRBJ2-2; the D call may be TRBD1 or TRBD2 (6 bases each). V lost 3 bases, J lost 1 base, and 19 bases lay in between. Germline V gives CDR1 SGHDT, CDR2 YYEEEE. This CDR3 has 18 residues. CDR3 in amino acids: CASSWLTGAGQNTGELFF. The CDR3 DNA is TGTGCCAGCAGCTGGCTAACCGGTGCGGGACAGAACACCGGGGAGCTGTTTTTT.

The chain uses TRBV11-1 and TRBJ2-7; D is uncertain. Trimming shortened V by 3 bases and J by 3 bases, and 9 bases separated the two germline ends. Germline CDR1 and CDR2: SGHAT and FQDESV (reference sequence). CDR3 length equals 13 residues. The CDR3 is CASSFGSYYEQYF. For the CDR3, the DNA is TGTGCCAGCAGCTTCGGCAGCTACTACGAGCAGTACTTC.

This clone was recorded only once. The V and J genes are TRBV5-1 and TRBJ1-1; D is ambiguous. The length of the CDR3 is 16 residues. The germline V gene encodes CDR1 SGHRS and CDR2 YFSETQ. Trimming cost V 4 bases and J 2 bases, with 18 bases left between them. The CDR3, as DNA: TGCGCCAGCAGCCTGACACCACCCCCGGGCAACACTGAAGCTTTCTTT. It is translated as CASSLTPPPGNTEAFF.

The chain uses TRBV4-1 and TRBJ2-6; D might be TRBD2 (5 bases). Trimming pared 4 bases from V and 3 bases from J, leaving 10 bases between. The germline CDR1 and CDR2 sequences are MGHRA and YSYEKL. This CDR3 comprises 15 residues. The chain's CDR3 is CASSREGYGANVLTF. Here the CDR3 DNA reads TGCGCCAGCAGCCGCGAGGGTTATGGGGCCAACGTCCTGACTTTC.